These T cell receptor beta chains were read from a single sample in a study of radiotherapy plus CTLA-4 blockade in lung cancer. The data were produced by immunoSEQ multiplex PCR, yet TCRdb's version contains in-frame clones alone and is incomplete. The data show 81,000 or so clones, approximately 82% seen once. The source material was peripheral blood, sampled from a patient treated with radiotherapy plus ipilimumab. These receptors were taken from a human donor with non-small cell lung cancer that progressed on radiotherapy plus ipilimumab. Each CDR3 is given with its conserved first and last residue. A D gene is named only where the DNA matches it firmly. Expanded clones are given a class, and other clones once, few, many or no size at all.

TRBV28,TRBJ1-4,.,.,TGTGCCAGCAGTTTGGAGGGGACTGAAATTGAAAAACTGTTTTTT,CASSLEGTEIEKLFF
TRBV5-1,TRBJ2-7,.,few,TGCGCCAGCAGCTTGGACTACGAGCAGTACTTC,CASSLDYEQYF
TRBV4-1,TRBJ1-6,TRBD1,.,TGCGCCAGCAGCCAGGCCGACAGGGATCATTCACCCCTCCACTTT,CASSQADRDHSPLHF
TRBV4-2,TRBJ1-1,.,.,TGTGCCAGCAGTCAGAGACAGGAGAACACTGAAGCTTTCTTT,CASSQRQENTEAFF
TRBV5-1,TRBJ2-6,.,.,TGCGCCAGCAGCTTGGAGCGCCCTGGGGCCAACGTCCTGACTTTC,CASSLERPGANVLTF
TRBV18,TRBJ1-1,TRBD1,.,TGTGCCAGCTCACGAGGACAGGGGGCGATGACTGAAGCTTTCTTT,CASSRGQGAMTEAFF
TRBV6-1,TRBJ2-7,.,.,TGTGCCTCAGCCAGGTTTTCCTCTGCCTACGAGCAGTACTTC,CASARFSSAYEQYF
TRBV4-3,TRBJ1-1,.,few,TGCGCCAGCAGCCAAGGTGACAGAAGTACTGAAGCTTTCTTT,CASSQGDRSTEAFF
TRBV4-2,TRBJ2-3,.,.,TGTGCCAGCAGCCAAGTGGGGGTACAGAATACGCAGTATTTT,CASSQVGVQNTQYF
TRBV11-3,TRBJ2-5,.,.,TGTGCCAGCAGCTTCGGCGGGGAGGGGGAAGAGACCCAGTACTTC,CASSFGGEGEETQYF
TRBV30,TRBJ2-2,TRBD1,.,TGTGCCTGGAGATTCCTACGGGACAGGGACCCCCCGGGGGAGCTGTTTTTT,CAWRFLRDRDPPGELFF
TRBV19,TRBJ1-6,.,.,TGTGCCAGTAGTATAAAGGGGCGCCTTAATTCACCCCTCCACTTT,CASSIKGRLNSPLHF
TRBV28,TRBJ2-1,.,.,TGTGCCAGCAGTTTACCGACCCACTCCTACAATGAGCAGTTCTTC,CASSLPTHSYNEQFF
TRBV7-9,TRBJ2-1,TRBD2,.,TGTGCCAGCAGCTCAATAGCGGGGGGAGGCAATGAGCAGTTCTTC,CASSSIAGGGNEQFF
TRBV25-1,TRBJ2-7,TRBD1,.,TGTGCCAGCAGTGACTGGGACAGGGCTAACGAGCAGTACTTC,CASSDWDRANEQYF
TRBV19,TRBJ1-3,.,.,TGTGCCAGCCAAGGAGGTAGCTCTGGAAACACCATATATTTT,CASQGGSSGNTIYF
TRBV19,TRBJ1-1,TRBD1,.,TGTGCCAGTAGTATCGACCCTTGGACAGGGTTGAATAGCACTGAAGCTTTCTTT,CASSIDPWTGLNSTEAFF
TRBV6-1,TRBJ2-1,.,.,TGTGCCAGCACTAGATCAAGGAACTCCTACAATGAGCAGTTCTTC,CASTRSRNSYNEQFF
TRBV10-3,TRBJ2-3,TRBD1,.,TGTGCCATCAGGCAACCGGGACAGCTTAGCACAGATACGCAGTATTTT,CAIRQPGQLSTDTQYF
TRBV5-1,TRBJ2-1,TRBD2,.,TGCGCCAGCAGCTTCCCCGTGCTAGCGGGAAGCAATGAGCAGTTCTTC,CASSFPVLAGSNEQFF
TRBV27,TRBJ2-7,TRBD1,.,TGTGCCAGCAGGCTAACAGGGGCCATCTCCTACGAGCAGTACTTC,CASRLTGAISYEQYF
TRBV9,TRBJ1-4,.,.,TGTGCCAGCAGCGACCCGTCGGACCCGGCGGAAAAACTGTTTTTT,CASSDPSDPAEKLFF
TRBV7-9,TRBJ2-7,TRBD2,.,TGTGCCAGCAGCTTAGTGGGCCGGAGCGGGAGGGCCAGGAACGAGCAGTACTTC,CASSLVGRSGRARNEQYF
TRBV6-1,TRBJ1-3,.,once,TGTGCCAGCAGTGACCTTGGGACCTGGGGTGCAAACACCATATATTTT,CASSDLGTWGANTIYF
TRBV28,TRBJ2-2,TRBD1,.,TGTGCCAGCAGTTTATGGACAGGGAAGCGGACTCCCGGGGAGCTGTTTTTT,CASSLWTGKRTPGELFF
TRBV30,TRBJ1-1,.,.,TGTGCCTGGAAAGGGTTGTTGAACACTGAAGCTTTCTTT,CAWKGLLNTEAFF
TRBV6-6,TRBJ2-7,TRBD1,few,TGTGCCAGCAGTTCCGAACAGGGGAACCACGAGCAGTACTTC,CASSSEQGNHEQYF
TRBV9,TRBJ2-7,.,.,TGTGCCAGCAGCGTAGTAACCATCCCCTACGAGCAGTACTTC,CASSVVTIPYEQYF
TRBV6-1,TRBJ2-7,TRBD2,.,TGTGCCAGCAGGGGACTAGCGGTGAGGGACGAGCAGTACTTC,CASRGLAVRDEQYF
TRBV7-8,TRBJ2-2,.,.,TGTGCCAGCAGCTTATGGGTTGCGGGGCCTTCGAACACCGGGGAGCTGTTTTTT,CASSLWVAGPSNTGELFF
TRBV5-1,TRBJ2-4,.,.,TGCGCCAGCAGCTTGTGGGGGGGCGAAAACATTCAGTACTTC,CASSLWGGENIQYF
TRBV4-1,TRBJ2-5,TRBD2,once,TGCGCCAGCAGCCAACATCCCGGGGGGGAGACCCAGTACTTC,CASSQHPGGETQYF
TRBV25-1,TRBJ1-1,.,.,TGTGCCAGCAAACTGGCAGGTCCGAACACTGAAGCTTTCTTT,CASKLAGPNTEAFF
TRBV6-5,TRBJ2-7,TRBD2,.,TGTGCCAGCAGTTACTTAGCGGGGGCGCGGAACGAGCAGTACTTC,CASSYLAGARNEQYF
TRBV7-3,TRBJ2-3,.,.,TGTGCCAGCAGCTTAATGGGGGTCACGGAAGATACGCAGTATTTT,CASSLMGVTEDTQYF
TRBV14,TRBJ1-5,.,.,TGTGCCAGCAGCCCCACCCAAACGGCGATCAATGCGGCCACTTCTAGCAATCAGCCCCAGCATTTT,CASSPTQTAINAATSSNQPQHF
TRBV7-9,TRBJ1-2,.,.,TGTGCCAGCAGCTTAGGAGTTGATGGCTACACCTTC,CASSLGVDGYTF
TRBV18,TRBJ2-7,.,.,TGTGCCAGCTCACCCCGACAGAACGAGCAGTACTTC,CASSPRQNEQYF
TRBV18,TRBJ2-5,.,.,TGTGCCAGCTCACCACCTTGGCCAGGGAAAGAGACCCAGTACTTC,CASSPPWPGKETQYF
TRBV30,TRBJ1-1,.,.,TGTGCCTGGAGCCCAGGGCAGGGACACACTGAAGCTTTCTTT,CAWSPGQGHTEAFF
TRBV4-3,TRBJ2-1,TRBD2,few,TGCGCCAGCAGCCAAGCGCTAGCGGGGGATGAGCAGTTCTTC,CASSQALAGDEQFF
TRBV4-1,TRBJ2-3,TRBD1,few,TGCGCCAGCAGCCTCGACAGGGGCCCTAGCACAGATACGCAGTATTTT,CASSLDRGPSTDTQYF
TRBV7-8,TRBJ2-3,.,.,TGTGCCAGCAGCTTAGAGGACGGGAGCACAGATACGCAGTATTTT,CASSLEDGSTDTQYF
TRBV6-4,TRBJ2-6,.,.,TGTGCCAGCAGTGAGAGGTGGGCTGGGGCCAACGTCCTGACTTTC,CASSERWAGANVLTF
TRBV10-3,TRBJ1-6,TRBD1,few,TGTGCCAGCCTGCGGGACAGCCAAAATTCACCCCTCCACTTT,CASLRDSQNSPLHF
TRBV18,TRBJ2-7,TRBD1,.,TGTGCCAGCTCACTACGAGTCCCACAGGGGGCGGACGAGCAGTACTTC,CASSLRVPQGADEQYF
TRBV30,TRBJ2-7,.,once,TGTGCCTGGACCCACCCTTTTGCGGGACCCTCCCTACAGCAGTACTTC,CAWTHPFAGPSLQQYF
TRBV7-6,TRBJ2-7,.,.,TGTGCCAGCAGCTTAGCTTTGCCGGTGGAGGCCTACGAGCAGTACTTC,CASSLALPVEAYEQYF
TRBV5-6,TRBJ2-3,.,.,TGTGCCAGCAGCACCCTTTGGGGAACAGATACGCAGTATTTT,CASSTLWGTDTQYF
TRBV27,TRBJ1-2,.,.,TGTGCCAGCAGAGACAGGTGGGACCTCTCCTATGGCTACACCTTC,CASRDRWDLSYGYTF
TRBV9,TRBJ2-7,.,.,TGTGCCAGCAGCCGAGGGGGGTACGAGCAGTACTTC,CASSRGGYEQYF
TRBV4-2,TRBJ1-3,TRBD1,.,TGTGCCAGCAGCCAAACCTCCGGGACAGGGGGAAGTGGAAACACCATATATTTT,CASSQTSGTGGSGNTIYF
TRBV12-5,TRBJ2-7,.,few,TGTGCTAGTGGTTTGGGGGGCTCCTACGAGCAGTACTTC,CASGLGGSYEQYF
TRBV18,TRBJ2-1,TRBD2,.,TGTGCCAGCTCACCAGGGACTAGCTCTGAGCAGTTCTTC,CASSPGTSSEQFF